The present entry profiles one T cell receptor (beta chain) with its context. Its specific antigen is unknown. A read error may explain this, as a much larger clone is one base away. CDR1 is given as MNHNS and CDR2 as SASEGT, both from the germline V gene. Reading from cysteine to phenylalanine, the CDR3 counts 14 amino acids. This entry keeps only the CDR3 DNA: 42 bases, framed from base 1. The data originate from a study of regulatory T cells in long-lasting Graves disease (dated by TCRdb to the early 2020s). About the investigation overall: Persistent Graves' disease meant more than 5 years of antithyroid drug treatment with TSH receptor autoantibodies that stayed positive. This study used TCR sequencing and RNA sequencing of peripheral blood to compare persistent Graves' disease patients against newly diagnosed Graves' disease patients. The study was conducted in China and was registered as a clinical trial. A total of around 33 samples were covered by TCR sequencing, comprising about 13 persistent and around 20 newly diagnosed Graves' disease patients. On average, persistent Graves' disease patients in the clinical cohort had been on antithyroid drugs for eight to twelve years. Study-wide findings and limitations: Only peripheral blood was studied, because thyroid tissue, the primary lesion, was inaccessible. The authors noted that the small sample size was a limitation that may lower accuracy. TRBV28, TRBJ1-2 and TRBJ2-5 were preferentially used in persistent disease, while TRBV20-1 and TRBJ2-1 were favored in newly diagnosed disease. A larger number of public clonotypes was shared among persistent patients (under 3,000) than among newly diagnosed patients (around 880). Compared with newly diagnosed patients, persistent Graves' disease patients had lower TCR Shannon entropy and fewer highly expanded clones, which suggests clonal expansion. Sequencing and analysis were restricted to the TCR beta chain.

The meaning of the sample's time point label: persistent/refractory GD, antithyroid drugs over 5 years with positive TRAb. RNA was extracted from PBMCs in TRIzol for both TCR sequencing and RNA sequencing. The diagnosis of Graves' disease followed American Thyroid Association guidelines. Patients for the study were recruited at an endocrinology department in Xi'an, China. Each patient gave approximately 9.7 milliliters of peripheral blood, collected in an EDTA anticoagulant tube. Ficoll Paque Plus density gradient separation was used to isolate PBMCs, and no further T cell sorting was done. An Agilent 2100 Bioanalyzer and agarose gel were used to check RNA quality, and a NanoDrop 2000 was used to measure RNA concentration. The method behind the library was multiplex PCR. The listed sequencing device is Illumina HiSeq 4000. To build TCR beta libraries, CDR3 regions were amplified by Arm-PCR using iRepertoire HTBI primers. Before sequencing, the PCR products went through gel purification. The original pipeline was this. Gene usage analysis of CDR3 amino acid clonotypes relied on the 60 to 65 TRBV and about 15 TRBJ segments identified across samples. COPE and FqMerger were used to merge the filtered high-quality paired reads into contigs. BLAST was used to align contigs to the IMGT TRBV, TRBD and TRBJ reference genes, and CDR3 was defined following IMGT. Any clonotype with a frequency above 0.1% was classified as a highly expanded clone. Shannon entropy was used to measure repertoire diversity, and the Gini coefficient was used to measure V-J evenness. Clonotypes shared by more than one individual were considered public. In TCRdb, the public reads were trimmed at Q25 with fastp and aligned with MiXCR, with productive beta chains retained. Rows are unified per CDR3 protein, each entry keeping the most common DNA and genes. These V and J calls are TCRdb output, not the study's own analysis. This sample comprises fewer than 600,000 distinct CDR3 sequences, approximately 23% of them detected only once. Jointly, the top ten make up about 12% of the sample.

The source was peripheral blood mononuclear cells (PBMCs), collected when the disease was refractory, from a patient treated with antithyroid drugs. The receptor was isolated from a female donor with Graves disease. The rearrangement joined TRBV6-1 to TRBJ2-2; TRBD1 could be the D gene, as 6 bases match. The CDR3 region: CASASLGDTGEPFF. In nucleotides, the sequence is TGTGCCAGCGCTTCACTGGGGGACACCGGGGAGCCGTTTTTT.